A single sample is the source of the 9 T cell receptor beta chains below, sequenced in a study of blood T cell repertoires in COVID-19. Libraries were prepared by immunoSEQ multiplex PCR; TCRdb keeps only in-frame clonotypes and omits some of them. The sample lists about 170,000 clones; roughly nine tenths were seen once. The specimen sequenced was peripheral blood. The origin of the receptors is a woman aged 60 to 75 with COVID-19, enrolled during active disease.

This chain connects TRBV5-5 to TRBJ2-3; 10 bases map to TRBD2. CDR3 length equals 19 residues. Germline V gene lookup returns CDR1 SGHKS and CDR2 YYEKEE (reference sequence). With 3 bases clipped from V and 3 bases from J, the junction kept 16 bases outside the gene matches. The CDR3 loop reads CASSWRSGRASKGTDTQYF. The CDR3 nucleotides read TGTGCCAGCAGCTGGCGCAGCGGGAGGGCCAGTAAAGGGACAGATACGCAGTATTTT.

V usage is TRBV7-9 and J usage is TRBJ2-7; maybe TRBD2 (6 bases). CDR1 is SEHNR, CDR2 FQNEAQ, per germline (reference sequence). The CDR3 sequence is 13 residues long. The ends were cut back, 3 bases at V and 6 bases at J, with 12 bases in the middle. CDR3 sequence (DNA): TGTGCCAGCAGCTTTCGCGGGAAGATCGAGCAGTACTTC. Its protein product is CASSFRGKIEQYF.

The rearrangement links TRBV9 to TRBJ2-7; no clear D. The V gene's germline CDR1 is SGDLS and CDR2 YYNGEE. V was cut by 0 bases and J by 6 bases, with 10 bases left in between. This CDR3 spans 13 amino acids. CDR3 sequence (DNA): TGTGCCAGCAGCGTAGGCCCCTCGGGCGAGCAGTACTTC. Translated, it gives CASSVGPSGEQYF.

The chain uses TRBV11-2 and TRBJ2-3, with no clear D. CDR1 is SGHAT, CDR2 FQNNGV, per germline. The CDR3 is 14 amino acids. Trimming pared 5 bases from V and 6 bases from J, leaving 15 bases between. The DNA of the CDR3 is TGTGCCAGCAGCCCAGACCCGATCGGGGATACGCAGTATTTT. This encodes CASSPDPIGDTQYF.

V and J are TRBV9 and TRBJ2-5; 9 bases match TRBD2. The junction had 11 bases not matched to a gene; V was cut back by 5 bases and J by 0 bases. The CDR3 sequence is 17 residues long. Germline V gene data show CDR1 as SGDLS and CDR2 as YYNGEE. CDR3 loop: CASSARASGMYQETQYF. Written as DNA, the CDR3 is TGTGCCAGCAGTGCCCGGGCTAGCGGGATGTACCAAGAGACCCAGTACTTC. Full variable domain (missing parts from reference TRBV9 and TRBJ2-5): DSGVTQTPKHLITATGQRVTLRCSPRSGDLSVYWYQQSLDQGLQFLIQYYNGEERAKGNILERFSAQQFPDLHSELNLSSLELGDSALYFCASSARASGMYQETQYFGPGTRLLVL.

V and J are TRBV12-3 or TRBV12-4 and TRBJ1-1; D is undetermined. The CDR3 length is 13 residues. V shed 3 bases and J shed 2 bases, with 7 bases lying between them. The chain's CDR3 is CASSFSGNTEAFF. The DNA for the CDR3 is TGTGCCAGCAGTTTTTCAGGAAACACTGAAGCTTTCTTT.

V and J are TRBV5-1 and TRBJ2-7; weak D call: TRBD1 (6 bases). The length of the CDR3 is 13 residues. The V and J ends lost 4 bases and 3 bases respectively, with 11 bases between them. Germline values: CDR1 SGHRS, CDR2 YFSETQ. The CDR3 region is CASSRDNRYEQYF. In DNA, the CDR3 is TGCGCCAGCAGCCGGGACAATCGCTACGAGCAGTACTTC.

The chain joins TRBV12-3 or TRBV12-4 to TRBJ2-4; 7 nucleotides agree with TRBD1. J gave up 13 bases and V 5 bases, and 5 bases lay outside the gene matches. The CDR3 is 11 amino acids. CDR3 protein: CASSGRTGQYF. The CDR3 DNA reads TGTGCCAGCAGTGGCCGGACAGGACAGTACTTC.

The chain is built from TRBV9 and TRBJ1-2, with D perhaps TRBD1 (5 bases). The CDR3 totals 14 residues. The V end was cut by 2 bases, the J end by 7 bases, with 15 bases between. CDR1 and CDR2 from the germline V gene are SGDLS and YYNGEE. The CDR3 loop reads CASSVDVGRGGYTF. The CDR3 DNA sequence: TGTGCCAGCAGCGTCGATGTAGGGAGGGGTGGCTACACCTTC.